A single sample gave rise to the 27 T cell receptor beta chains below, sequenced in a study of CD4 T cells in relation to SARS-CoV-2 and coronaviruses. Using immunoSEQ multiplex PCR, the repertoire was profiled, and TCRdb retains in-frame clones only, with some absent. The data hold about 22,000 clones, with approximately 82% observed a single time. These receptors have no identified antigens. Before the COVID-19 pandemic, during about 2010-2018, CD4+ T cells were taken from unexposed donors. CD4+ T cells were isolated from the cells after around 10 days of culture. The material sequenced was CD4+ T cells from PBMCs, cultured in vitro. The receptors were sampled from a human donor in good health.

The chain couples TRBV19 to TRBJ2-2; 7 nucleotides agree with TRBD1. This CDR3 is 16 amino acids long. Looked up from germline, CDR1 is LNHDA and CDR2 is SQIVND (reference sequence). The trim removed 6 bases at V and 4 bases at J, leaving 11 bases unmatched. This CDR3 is CASRDPGQGVTGELFF. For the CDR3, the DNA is TGTGCCAGTAGAGACCCTGGGCAGGGGGTCACCGGGGAGCTGTTTTTT.

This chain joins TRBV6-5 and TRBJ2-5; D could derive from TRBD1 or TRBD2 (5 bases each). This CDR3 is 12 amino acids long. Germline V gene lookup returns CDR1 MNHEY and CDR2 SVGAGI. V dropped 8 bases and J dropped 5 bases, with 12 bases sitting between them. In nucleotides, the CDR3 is TGTGCCAGCGGGCTGTGGGGGGAGACCCAGTACTTC. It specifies CASGLWGETQYF.

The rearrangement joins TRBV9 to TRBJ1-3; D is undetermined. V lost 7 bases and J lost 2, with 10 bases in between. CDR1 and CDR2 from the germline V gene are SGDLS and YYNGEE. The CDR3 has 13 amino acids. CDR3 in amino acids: CASSAQPGNTIYF. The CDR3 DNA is TGTGCCAGCTCCGCACAGCCTGGAAACACCATATATTTT.

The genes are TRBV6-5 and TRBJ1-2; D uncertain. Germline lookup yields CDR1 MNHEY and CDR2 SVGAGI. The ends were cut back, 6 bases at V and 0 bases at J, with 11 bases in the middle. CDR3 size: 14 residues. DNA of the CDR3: TGTGCCAGCAGGAGGGCGCAGGCTAACTATGGCTACACCTTC. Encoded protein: CASRRAQANYGYTF.

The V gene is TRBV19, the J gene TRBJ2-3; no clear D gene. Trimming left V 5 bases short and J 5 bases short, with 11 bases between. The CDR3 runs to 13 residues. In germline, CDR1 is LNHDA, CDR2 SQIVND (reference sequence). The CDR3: CASSPPDRDTQYF. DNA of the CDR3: TGTGCCAGTAGTCCACCGGACCGAGATACGCAGTATTTT.

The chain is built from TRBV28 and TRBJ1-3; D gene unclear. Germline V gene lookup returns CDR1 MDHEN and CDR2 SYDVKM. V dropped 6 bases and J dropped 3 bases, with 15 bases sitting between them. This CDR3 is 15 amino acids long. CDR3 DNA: TGTGCCAGCAGCCCCCCGGTTTTGCGTGGAAACACCATATATTTT. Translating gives CASSPPVLRGNTIYF.

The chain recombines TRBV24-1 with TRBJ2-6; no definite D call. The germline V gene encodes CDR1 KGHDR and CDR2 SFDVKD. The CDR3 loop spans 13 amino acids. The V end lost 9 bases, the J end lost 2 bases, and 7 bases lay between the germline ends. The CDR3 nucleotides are TGTGCCACCTCCCTGACTGGGGCCAACGTCCTGACTTTC. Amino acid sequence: CATSLTGANVLTF.

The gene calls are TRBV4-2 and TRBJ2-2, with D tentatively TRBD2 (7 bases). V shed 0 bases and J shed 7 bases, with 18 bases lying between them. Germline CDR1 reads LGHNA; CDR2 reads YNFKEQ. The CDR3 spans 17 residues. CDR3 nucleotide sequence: TGTGCCAGCAGCCAAGATGTCGGCGGGGGCGGGGTCGGGGAGCTGTTTTTT. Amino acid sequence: CASSQDVGGGGVGELFF.

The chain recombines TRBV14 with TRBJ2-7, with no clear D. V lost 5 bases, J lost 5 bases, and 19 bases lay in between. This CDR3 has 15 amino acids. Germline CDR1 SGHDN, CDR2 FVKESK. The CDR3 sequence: CASSSKRVDYNEQYF. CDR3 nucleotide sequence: TGTGCCAGCAGCTCGAAAAGGGTAGATTATAACGAGCAGTACTTC.

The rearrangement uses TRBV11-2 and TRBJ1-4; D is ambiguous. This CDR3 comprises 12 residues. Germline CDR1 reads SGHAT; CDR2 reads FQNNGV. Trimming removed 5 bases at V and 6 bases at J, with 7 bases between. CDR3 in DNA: TGTGCCAGCAGCCGACCGTATGAAAAACTGTTTTTT. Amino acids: CASSRPYEKLFF.

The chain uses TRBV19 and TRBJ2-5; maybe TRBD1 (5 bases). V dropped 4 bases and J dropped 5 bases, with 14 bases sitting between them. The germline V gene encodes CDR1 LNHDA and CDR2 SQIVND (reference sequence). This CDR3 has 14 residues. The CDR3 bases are TGTGCCAGTAGTAGGACATTTAACAGGGAGACCCAGTACTTC. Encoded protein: CASSRTFNRETQYF.

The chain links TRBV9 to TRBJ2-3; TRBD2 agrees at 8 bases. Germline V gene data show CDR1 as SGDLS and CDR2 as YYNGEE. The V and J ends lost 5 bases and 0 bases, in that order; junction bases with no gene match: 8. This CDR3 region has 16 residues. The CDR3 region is CASSPTSGTSTDTQYF. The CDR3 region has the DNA TGTGCCAGCAGTCCTACTAGCGGTACTAGCACAGATACGCAGTATTTT.

The CDR3 here is CASSLQGPGQFGETQYF. In nucleotides, the CDR3 is TGTGCCAGCAGCTTGCAAGGCCCGGGACAGTTCGGAGAGACCCAGTACTTC. The chain is built from TRBV11-3 and TRBJ2-5, with 7 positions matching TRBD1. The CDR3 runs to 17 residues. The germline V gene encodes CDR1 SGHNT and CDR2 YENEEA. V shed 3 bases, J shed 4 bases, and the junction held 14 bases outside the gene matches.

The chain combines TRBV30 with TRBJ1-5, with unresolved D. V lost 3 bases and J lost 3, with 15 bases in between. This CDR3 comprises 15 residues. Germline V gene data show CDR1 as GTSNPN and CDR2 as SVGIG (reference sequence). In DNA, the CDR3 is TGTGCCTGGAGACCAAACCGGACCCTCAATCAGCCCCAGCATTTT. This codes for CAWRPNRTLNQPQHF.

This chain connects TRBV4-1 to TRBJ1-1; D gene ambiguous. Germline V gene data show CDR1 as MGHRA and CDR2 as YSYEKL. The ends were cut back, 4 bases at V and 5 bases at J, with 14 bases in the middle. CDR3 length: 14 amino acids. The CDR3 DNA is TGCGCCAGCAGCCTAACGTTGGGGTGGACTGAAGCTTTCTTT. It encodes CASSLTLGWTEAFF.

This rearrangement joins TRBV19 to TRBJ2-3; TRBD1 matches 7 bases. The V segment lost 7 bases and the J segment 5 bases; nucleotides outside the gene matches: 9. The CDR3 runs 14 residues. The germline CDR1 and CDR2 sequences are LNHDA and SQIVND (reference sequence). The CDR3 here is CASTNRGLGDTQYF. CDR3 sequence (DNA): TGTGCCAGTACTAACAGGGGCCTGGGAGATACGCAGTATTTT.

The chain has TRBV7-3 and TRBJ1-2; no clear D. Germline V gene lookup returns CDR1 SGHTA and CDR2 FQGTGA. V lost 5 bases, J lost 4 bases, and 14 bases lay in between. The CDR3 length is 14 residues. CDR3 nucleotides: TGTGCCAGCAGCCTTGGACCGATAGGCTATGGCTACACCTTC. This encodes CASSLGPIGYGYTF.

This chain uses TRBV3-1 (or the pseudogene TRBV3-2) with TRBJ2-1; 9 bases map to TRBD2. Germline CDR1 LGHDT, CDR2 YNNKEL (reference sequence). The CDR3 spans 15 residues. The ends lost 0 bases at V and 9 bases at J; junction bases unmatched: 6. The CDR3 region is CASSQEGTSLTEQFF. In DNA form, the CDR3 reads TGTGCCAGCAGCCAAGAAGGGACTAGCCTTACTGAGCAGTTCTTC.

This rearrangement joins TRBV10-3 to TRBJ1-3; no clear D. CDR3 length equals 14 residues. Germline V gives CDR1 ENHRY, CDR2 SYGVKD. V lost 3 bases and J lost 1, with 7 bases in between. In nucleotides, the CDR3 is TGTGCCATCAGTGATGGCAGGTCTGGAAACACCATATATTTT. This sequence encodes CAISDGRSGNTIYF.

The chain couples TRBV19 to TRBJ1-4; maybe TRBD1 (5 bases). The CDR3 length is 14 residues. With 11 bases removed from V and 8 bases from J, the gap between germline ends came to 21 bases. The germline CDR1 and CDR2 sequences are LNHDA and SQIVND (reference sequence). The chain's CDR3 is CASQGGRVREKLFF. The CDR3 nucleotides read TGTGCCTCCCAGGGAGGACGGGTGCGGGAAAAACTGTTTTTT.

The CDR3 is CASSFTSDSYEQYF. The CDR3 bases are TGCGCCAGCAGCTTTACTAGCGACTCCTACGAGCAGTACTTC. V and J are TRBV5-1 and TRBJ2-7; 7 bases align to TRBD2. V trimming: 2 bases; J trimming: 0 bases; junction bases outside the gene matches: 2. Germline-derived CDR1 and CDR2 are SGHRS and YFSETQ. The CDR3 consists of 14 residues.

The CDR3 sequence is CSASSGAAIFGSPLHF. The CDR3 region has the DNA TGCAGTGCTAGTTCGGGGGCGGCTATCTTTGGTTCACCCCTCCACTTT. V usage is TRBV20-1 and J usage is TRBJ1-6, with a tentative D call TRBD1 (6 bases). V was cut by 3 bases and J by 9 bases, with 21 bases left in between. Germline V gives CDR1 DFQATT, CDR2 SNEGSKA (reference sequence). The CDR3 runs 16 residues.

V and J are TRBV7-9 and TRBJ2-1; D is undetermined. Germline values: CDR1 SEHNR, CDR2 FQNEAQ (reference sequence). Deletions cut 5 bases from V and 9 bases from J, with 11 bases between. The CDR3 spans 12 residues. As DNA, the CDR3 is TGTGCCAGCAGCGCCGGAGATCCTGAGCAGTTCTTC. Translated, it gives CASSAGDPEQFF.

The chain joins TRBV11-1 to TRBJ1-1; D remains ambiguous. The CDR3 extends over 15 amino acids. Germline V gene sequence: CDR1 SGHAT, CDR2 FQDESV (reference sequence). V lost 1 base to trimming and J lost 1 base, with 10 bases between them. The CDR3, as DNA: TGTGCCAGCAGCTTAGTTCATGGTACGAACACTGAAGCTTTCTTT. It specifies CASSLVHGTNTEAFF.

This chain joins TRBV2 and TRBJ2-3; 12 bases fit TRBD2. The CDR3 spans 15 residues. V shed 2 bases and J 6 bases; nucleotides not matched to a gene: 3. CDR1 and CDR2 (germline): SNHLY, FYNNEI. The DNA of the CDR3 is TGTGCCAGCAGTGAAACAACTAGCGGGAGGGATACGCAGTATTTT. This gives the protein CASSETTSGRDTQYF.

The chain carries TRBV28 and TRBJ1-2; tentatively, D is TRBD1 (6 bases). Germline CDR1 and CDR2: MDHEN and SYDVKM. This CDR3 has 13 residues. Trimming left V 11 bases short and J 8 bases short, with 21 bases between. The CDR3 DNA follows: TGTGCCGGGGGGGGCAGGGCCACGGAGGGCTACACCTTC. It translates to CAGGGRATEGYTF.

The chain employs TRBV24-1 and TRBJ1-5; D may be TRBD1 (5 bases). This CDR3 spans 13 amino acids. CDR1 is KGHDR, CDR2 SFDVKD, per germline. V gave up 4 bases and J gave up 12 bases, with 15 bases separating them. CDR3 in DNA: TGTGCCACCAGTGACTTACTCCGGGACGGCCAGCATTTT. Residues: CATSDLLRDGQHF.